These T cell receptor beta chains were read from a single sample in a study of beta chain features in type 1 diabetes. The table came from immunoSEQ multiplex PCR; TCRdb's copy has only in-frame clones and leaves some out. The data contain 330,000 or so clones, 11% to 15% of them seen just once; the ten biggest clones take up roughly 7%. The sample comprised central memory CD4+ T cells from blood. The receptors were sampled from a young man in good health. CDR3s include the opening cysteine and the closing phenylalanine or tryptophan. D genes are given only for firm matches. A row's size may be missing; if present it is once, few, many or a size class.

D gene,clone size,V gene,J gene,CDR3 DNA,CDR3 protein
NA,NA,TRBV18,TRBJ1-4,TGTGCCAGCTCTTCACCAGGGGTTAATGAAAAACTGTTTTTT,CASSSPGVNEKLFF
NA,few,TRBV9,TRBJ2-3,TGTGCCAGCAGCGTAGGGTTCCCTAGCACAGATACGCAGTATTTT,CASSVGFPSTDTQYF
NA,few,TRBV7-2,TRBJ2-2,TGTGCCAGCAGCTTAGCGCGAGCCGGGGAGCTGTTTTTT,CASSLARAGELFF
NA,NA,TRBV5-6,TRBJ2-4,TGTGCCAGCAGCTTGCGGGTGGGCCAGATATCTGGCAAAAACATTCAGTACTTC,CASSLRVGQISGKNIQYF
NA,once,TRBV7-2,TRBJ1-4,TGTGCCAGCAGCTCCCCTAATGAAAAACTGTTTTTT,CASSSPNEKLFF
NA,few,TRBV7-6,TRBJ1-5,TGTGCCAGCAGCCCCGGGGCAGGTCGTAATCAGCCCCAGCATTTT,CASSPGAGRNQPQHF
NA,NA,TRBV28,TRBJ1-2,TGTGCCAGCAGTAGCAGTCCCGATAACTATGGCTACACCTTC,CASSSSPDNYGYTF
NA,NA,TRBV28,TRBJ1-1,TGTGCCAGCAGGGTTAGGGGGGCGCACACTGAAGCTTTCTTT,CASRVRGAHTEAFF
TRBD1,few,TRBV11-2,TRBJ2-1,TGTGCCAGCAGCACCCAGACAGGGGGCCGTGTCAATGAGCAGTTCTTC,CASSTQTGGRVNEQFF
NA,NA,TRBV28,TRBJ2-3,TGTGCCAGCACACCCGGGGGTAACACAGATGCGCAGTATTTT,CASTPGGNTDAQYF
NA,NA,TRBV7-2,TRBJ1-2,TGTGCCAGCAGCCCGGAGACTTTCTATGGCTACACCTTC,CASSPETFYGYTF
NA,NA,TRBV4-3,TRBJ2-1,TGCGCCAGCAGCCAAGAAGTACTAGTTGCCTACAATGAGCAGTTCTTC,CASSQEVLVAYNEQFF
NA,NA,TRBV2,TRBJ1-5,TGTGCCAGCATGAAGGCAACATCCCAGCCCCAGCATTTT,CASMKATSQPQHF
TRBD2,NA,TRBV9,TRBJ2-5,TGTGCCAGCAGCTTTAGCGGGGAATTTAAATCGGCCCAGTACTTC,CASSFSGEFKSAQYF
NA,few,TRBV2,TRBJ2-2,TGTGCCACCAGACGAAGCCCGAACACCGGGGAGCTGTTTTTT,CATRRSPNTGELFF
NA,few,TRBV6-6,TRBJ1-4,TGTGCCAGCAGGAACAAGGGGAATGAAAAACTGTTTTTT,CASRNKGNEKLFF
TRBD2,few,TRBV2,TRBJ2-1,TGTGCCAGCAGTTTAACTAGCGGGAGGTCCAATGAGCAGTTCTTC,CASSLTSGRSNEQFF
NA,few,TRBV4-1,TRBJ2-3,TGCGCCAGCAGCCAAGCGTTACTACACACAGATACGCAGTATTTT,CASSQALLHTDTQYF
NA,few,TRBV18,TRBJ1-1,TGTGCCAGCTCACCCAGGGAGTTTTCTAAAGCTTTCTTT,CASSPREFSKAFF
TRBD2,NA,TRBV13,TRBJ2-3,TGTGCCAGCAATGAGGGGACTAGCGGAGAAGATACGCAGTATTTT,CASNEGTSGEDTQYF
NA,NA,TRBV6-5,TRBJ2-1,TGTGCCAGCAGTTACTCGAATCGCGGCTTTAAGAATGAGCAGTTCTTC,CASSYSNRGFKNEQFF
NA,NA,TRBV9,TRBJ2-2,TGTGCCAGCAGCGTTCTTTTCGGGACCGGGGAGCTGTTTTTT,CASSVLFGTGELFF
NA,few,TRBV7-2,TRBJ2-1,TGTGCCAGCAGCTCCCAGCGGGTGGGGGACAATGAGCAGTTCTTC,CASSSQRVGDNEQFF
NA,NA,TRBV30,TRBJ2-2,TGTGCCTGGAGTTTGGGCCCCAACACCGGGGAGCTGTTTTTT,CAWSLGPNTGELFF
NA,NA,TRBV11-2,TRBJ1-2,TGTGCCAGCAGCTTTCCAAGGGGATTGGGGTATGGCTACACCTTC,CASSFPRGLGYGYTF
NA,many,TRBV7-2,TRBJ2-1,TGTGCCAGCAGCTCCTTAGCGGAGTTCTCCTACAATGAGCAGTTCTTC,CASSSLAEFSYNEQFF
NA,NA,TRBV6-1,TRBJ2-5,TGTGCCAGCAGTGCTGGGGAGACCCAGTACTTC,CASSAGETQYF
TRBD1,many,TRBV6-6,TRBJ1-2,TGTGCCAGCAGTTACCGCGGACAGGGAAACTATGGCTACACCTTC,CASSYRGQGNYGYTF